These T cell receptor beta chains were read from a single sample in a study of cytomegalovirus exposure and HLA in healthy donors. Sequencing was performed with immunoSEQ multiplex PCR; in TCRdb, only in-frame clones are kept and a portion is missing. The profile shows 150,000 to 200,000 clones, less than 90% of them singletons. The specimen was PBMCs. Receptors originate from a man aged 50 or older in good health and CMV-seropositive. Each CDR3 is given with its conserved first and last residue. The order of the fields is J gene, clone size, V gene, D gene, CDR3 DNA, CDR3 protein. The D gene is left open where the match is weak. Clone size appears in some rows only: once, few, many, or a class for an expanded clone.

>TRBJ2-5|once|TRBV13|.
TGTGCCAGCAGCTCCAGGGATTTGGAGACCCAGTACTTC
CASSSRDLETQYF
>TRBJ2-7|once|TRBV5-1|TRBD2
TGCGCCAGCAGCTTGGGGTCGGCTAGCGGGCACTACGAGCAGTACTTC
CASSLGSASGHYEQYF
>TRBJ1-4|.|TRBV28|TRBD1
TGTGCCAGCAGCCAGACAGGGGTTGATGAAAAACTGTTTTTT
CASSQTGVDEKLFF
>TRBJ1-1|few|TRBV6-5|TRBD1
TGTGCCAGCAGGACAGGGCTTCAGGCTTTCTTT
CASRTGLQAFF
>TRBJ1-1|.|TRBV2|TRBD1
TGTGCCAGCAGGGATACCGGGACAGGAACAACTGGAGCTTTCTTT
CASRDTGTGTTGAFF
>TRBJ2-5|.|TRBV7-9|TRBD2
TGTGCCAGCACCCCTTTAGCGGGAGAGGGAGAGACCCAGTACTTC
CASTPLAGEGETQYF
>TRBJ1-4|.|TRBV2|.
TGTGCCAGCAGTGGTGCAGGGGCGGATGAAAAACTGTTTTTT
CASSGAGADEKLFF
>TRBJ2-5|.|TRBV21-1|.
TGTGCCAGCAGCCCCCGGACAGAAGCGCAAGAGACCCAGTACTTC
CASSPRTEAQETQYF
>TRBJ2-1|.|TRBV7-9|.
TGTGCCAGCAGTTCCAGGGGCGCGTCCTACAATGAGCAGTTCTTC
CASSSRGASYNEQFF
>TRBJ2-2|.|TRBV11-3|TRBD1
TGTGCCAGCAGCTTAGCCGGGACAGGGGGCATCGGGGAGCTGTTTTTT
CASSLAGTGGIGELFF
>TRBJ2-5|few|TRBV19|.
TGTGCCAGTAGTGCTATAGGGGGAAGAGAAGAGACCCAGTACTTC
CASSAIGGREETQYF
>TRBJ1-1|few|TRBV2|.
TGTGCCAGCAGTGATCAGGGGCGGACGAACACTGAAGCTTTCTTT
CASSDQGRTNTEAFF
>TRBJ2-1|once|TRBV4-2|.
TGTGCCAGCAGCCAAGAGACAGTTAGCTCCTACAATGAGCAGTTCTTC
CASSQETVSSYNEQFF
>TRBJ2-7|.|TRBV6-7|TRBD2
TGTGCCAGCAGTTACTCGGGGACTAGTTCGGTCGAGCAGTACTTC
CASSYSGTSSVEQYF
>TRBJ2-3|.|TRBV27|.
TGTGCCAGCAGACCTACAGGGTTTGGGACAGATACGCAGTATTTT
CASRPTGFGTDTQYF
>TRBJ2-7|.|TRBV27|.
TGTGCCAGCAGTTTAGCTCGGTCCTACGAGCAGTACTTC
CASSLARSYEQYF
>TRBJ1-1|.|TRBV21-1|.
TGTGCCAGCAGCAAAGGAGGGGACAGGAGGGCTGAAGCTTTCTTT
CASSKGGDRRAEAFF
>TRBJ2-7|.|TRBV5-1|.
TGCGCCAGCAGCTTTCCCCGGGCCTACGAGCAGTACTTC
CASSFPRAYEQYF
>TRBJ1-4|.|TRBV28|TRBD1
TGTGCCAGCAGCCCCGGACAGGGTCCAACTAATGAAAAACTGTTTTTT
CASSPGQGPTNEKLFF
>TRBJ2-1|.|TRBV6-1|.
TGTGCCAGCGAGCTGTACAATGAGCAGTTCTTC
CASELYNEQFF
>TRBJ2-7|.|TRBV30|.
TGTGCCTGGAGTGTGGGAGATTACGAGCAGTACTTC
CAWSVGDYEQYF
>TRBJ2-4|.|TRBV10-2|.
TGCGCCAGCAGTCCCCGGGTTGAAGCTAACAAAAACATTCAGTACTTC
CASSPRVEANKNIQYF
>TRBJ1-1|once|TRBV7-7|.
TGTGCCAGCAGCTCGACAATGAACACTGAAGCTTTCTTT
CASSSTMNTEAFF
>TRBJ2-7|.|TRBV30|.
TGTGCCTGGGGGCCTAAGACCTACGAGCAGTACTTC
CAWGPKTYEQYF
>TRBJ1-5|.|TRBV13|.
TGTGCCAGCAGCTTAAGTGGCGGTCTCAATCAGCCCCAGCATTTT
CASSLSGGLNQPQHF
>TRBJ2-1|.|TRBV19|TRBD1
TGTGCCAGTAGTCGGGACAGATACAATGAGCAGTTCTTC
CASSRDRYNEQFF
>TRBJ1-2|.|TRBV19|.
TGTGCCAGTAGTCCGAACGGTTGGTATGGCTACACCTTC
CASSPNGWYGYTF
>TRBJ2-5|few|TRBV6-5|TRBD1
TGTGCCAGCAGTTCAACAGGGGCCGGCCAAGAGACCCAGTACTTC
CASSSTGAGQETQYF
>TRBJ2-3|.|TRBV19|TRBD2
TGTGCCAGTACAGGGCGGGAGTTAGATACGCAGTATTTT
CASTGRELDTQYF
>TRBJ1-5|.|TRBV28|.
TGTGCCAGCAGTTTAAAATATCGGTCAGGGGCTCGGCCCCAGCATTTT
CASSLKYRSGARPQHF
>TRBJ2-5|.|TRBV5-1|TRBD1
TGCGCCAGCAGCTTCGGACCAGGGGGTTTAGCCCAAGAGACCCAGTACTTC
CASSFGPGGLAQETQYF
>TRBJ2-5|.|TRBV18|.
TGTGCCAGCTCACCAGGTGGACAGCAAGAGACCCAGTACTTC
CASSPGGQQETQYF
>TRBJ1-1|.|TRBV6-6|TRBD1
TGTGCCAGCAGCGGGACAGGGCGGAGTGAAGCTTTCTTT
CASSGTGRSEAFF